The next 9 T cell receptor beta chains were all read from a single sample in a study of T-cell reconstitution after alpha-beta-depleted transplantation in children (TCRdb year 2016). Libraries came from PCR. Sequencing relied on an Illumina HiSeq 2500. TCR libraries were prepared with molecular barcoding, using unique molecular identifiers to normalize TCRbeta repertoire quantification. TCRdb applied fastp at Q25 and MiXCR to the public reads, then kept only in-frame beta chains. Each record represents a unique CDR3 protein, reported with the most common genes and DNA among its rows. In this sample the table shows some 100,000 distinct CDR3 sequences, roughly a sixth of which occur a single time. The top ten clonotypes cover less than 20% of the sample. In light of the paper, this sample's treatment or condition label describes: allogeneic hematopoietic cell transplantation with graft depleted of TCRalphabeta T cells and CD19 B cells.

Material: PBMCs, mostly from graft donor cells, obtained 180 days after TCRalphabeta/CD19-depleted stem cell transplant. The source is a male patient between 2 and 9 years old who had a stem cell transplant for acute lymphoblastic leukemia, so the T cells may come from the graft donor.

On this clonotype itself: The junction differs from germline at one of its ends, possibly a read error. V and J are TRBV27 and TRBJ1-2, with D maybe TRBD1 (6 bases). The CDR3 spans 14 residues. Germline CDR1 reads MNHEY; CDR2 reads SMNVEV (reference sequence). The CDR3 is CASSHYRDDYGYAF. CDR3 nucleotides: TGTGCCAGCAGCCACTACAGGGATGACTATGGCTACGCCTTC.

The V call is TRBV3-1, the J call TRBJ2-3; perhaps TRBD2 as D (6 bases). CDR1 is LGHDT, CDR2 YNNKEL, per germline (reference sequence). V dropped 1 base and J dropped 2 bases, with 19 bases sitting between them. The CDR3 spans 18 residues. CDR3 in DNA: TGTGCCAGCAGCCAAGGGTGGGGCGGGGAGTACCTCACAGATACGCAGTATTTT. This sequence encodes CASSQGWGGEYLTDTQYF.

The gene calls are TRBV11-3 and TRBJ2-1, with 7 bases aligning to TRBD2. In germline, CDR1 is SGHNT, CDR2 YENEEA. The CDR3 runs 16 residues. The V segment lost 3 bases and the J segment 3 bases; nucleotides outside the gene matches: 8. CDR3 region: CASSFGGGTIYNEQFF. CDR3 coding DNA: TGTGCCAGCAGCTTCGGCGGGGGTACAATCTACAATGAGCAGTTCTTC.

V and J are TRBV7-6 and TRBJ2-5; D perhaps matches TRBD1 (5 bases). The V and J ends lost 1 base and 3 bases respectively, with 15 bases between them. Germline values: CDR1 SGHVS, CDR2 FNYEAQ. The CDR3 contains 16 residues. This chain's CDR3 is CASSLGVWGGKETQYF. CDR3 bases: TGTGCCAGCAGCTTAGGCGTTTGGGGCGGAAAAGAGACCCAGTACTTC.

The chain recombines TRBV5-6 with TRBJ2-1; perhaps TRBD2 as D (6 bases). The length of the CDR3 is 12 residues. The ends were cut back, 3 bases at V and 6 bases at J, with 7 bases in the middle. Germline CDR1 is SGHDT and CDR2 is YYEEEE. The CDR3 sequence is CASSWDFNEQFF. As DNA, the CDR3 is TGTGCCAGCAGCTGGGACTTCAATGAGCAGTTCTTC.

There are many counts of this clonotype. V usage is TRBV20-1 and J usage is TRBJ1-3; D ambiguous. Deletions cut 2 bases from V and 2 bases from J, with 10 bases between. Germline CDR1 and CDR2: DFQATT and SNEGSKA (reference sequence). This CDR3 is built from 14 residues. For the CDR3, the DNA is TGCAGTGCTAGAAGGGAGGGTCCTGGAAACACCATATATTTT. It translates to CSARREGPGNTIYF.

As concerns this clonotype: The junction shows a germline mismatch at one end, possibly a read error. The CDR3 region is CASSYSQSQGTLLF. CDR3 nucleotides: TGTGCCAGCAGTTACTCGCAGTCGCAGGGGACCCTCCTCTTT. The rearrangement joins TRBV6-5 to TRBJ1-6; TRBD1 is a possible D gene (6 bases). Germline CDR1 MNHEY, CDR2 SVGAGI. There are 14 residues in the CDR3.

The chain is built from TRBV5-1 and TRBJ1-2; tentatively, D is TRBD1 (6 bases). The germline V and J ends were trimmed by 7 bases and 12 bases, with 25 bases remaining between them. Germline assignment: CDR1 SGHRS and CDR2 YFSETQ. This CDR3 comprises 14 residues. The CDR3 here is CASGLTGPGGGDTF. In DNA form, the CDR3 reads TGCGCCAGCGGATTGACCGGGCCCGGGGGGGGCGACACCTTC.

This clonotype occurred a few times. The CDR3 nucleotides read TGTGCCAGCAGCCGGCGTGGTTCACCCCTCCACTTT. Translated, it gives CASSRRGSPLHF. This chain joins TRBV12-3 or TRBV12-4 and TRBJ1-6; the D is unclear. The ends were cut back, 6 bases at V and 9 bases at J, with 9 bases in the middle. The CDR3 is made up of 12 amino acids.